This T cell receptor beta chain derives from a study of T cell changes during pregnancy in multiple sclerosis. The CDR3 spans 20 residues. V gave up 8 bases and J gave up 4 bases, with 35 bases separating them. The germline V gene has CDR1 SNHLY and CDR2 FYNNEI. Clones were read by immunoSEQ multiplex PCR, and TCRdb kept only the in-frame ones, dropping some. This sample has 130,000 or so clones, with 80% to 95% found just once. This chain joins TRBV2 and TRBJ1-2; possibly TRBD1 for D (5 bases). This clonotype was sampled from a female donor with multiple sclerosis, enrolled in a pregnancy study. The material sequenced was peripheral blood, taken before pregnancy. The CDR3 protein is CASGEEAYRFSGLIIYGYTF. In DNA form, the CDR3 reads TGTGCCAGCGGGGAGGAGGCCTACCGGTTTTCGGGACTGATAATCTATGGCTACACCTTC.